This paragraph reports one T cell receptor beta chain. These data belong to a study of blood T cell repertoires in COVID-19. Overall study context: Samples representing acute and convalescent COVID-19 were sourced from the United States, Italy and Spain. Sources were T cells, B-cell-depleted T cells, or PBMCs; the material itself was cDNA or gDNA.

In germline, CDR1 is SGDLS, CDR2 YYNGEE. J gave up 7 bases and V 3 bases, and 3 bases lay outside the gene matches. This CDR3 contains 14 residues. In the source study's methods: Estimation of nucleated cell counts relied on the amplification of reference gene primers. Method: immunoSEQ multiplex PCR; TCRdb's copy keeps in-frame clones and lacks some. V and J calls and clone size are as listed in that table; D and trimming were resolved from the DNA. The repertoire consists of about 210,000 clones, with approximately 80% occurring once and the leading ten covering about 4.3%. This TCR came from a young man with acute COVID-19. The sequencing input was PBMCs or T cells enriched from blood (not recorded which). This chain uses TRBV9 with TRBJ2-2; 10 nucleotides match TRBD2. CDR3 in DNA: TGTGCCAGCAGCGGCCTAGCGGGGGTCGGGGAGCTGTTTTTT. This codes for CASSGLAGVGELFF.